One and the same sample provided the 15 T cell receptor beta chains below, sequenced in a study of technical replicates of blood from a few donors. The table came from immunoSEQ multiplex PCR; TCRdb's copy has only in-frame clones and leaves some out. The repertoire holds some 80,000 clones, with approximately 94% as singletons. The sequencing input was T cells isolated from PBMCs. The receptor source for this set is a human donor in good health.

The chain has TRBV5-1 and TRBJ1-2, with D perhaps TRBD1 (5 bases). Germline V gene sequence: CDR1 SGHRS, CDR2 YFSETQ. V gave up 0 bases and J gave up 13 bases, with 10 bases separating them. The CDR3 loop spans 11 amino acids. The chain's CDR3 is CASSLEGTPTF. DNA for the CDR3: TGCGCCAGCAGCTTGGAAGGGACTCCCACCTTC. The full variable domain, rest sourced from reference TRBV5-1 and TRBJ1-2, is KAGVTQTPRYLIKTRGQQVTLSCSPISGHRSVSWYQQTPGQGLQFLFEYFSETQRNKGNFPGRFSGRQFSNSRSEMNVSTLELGDSALYLCASSLEGTPTFGSGTRLTVV.

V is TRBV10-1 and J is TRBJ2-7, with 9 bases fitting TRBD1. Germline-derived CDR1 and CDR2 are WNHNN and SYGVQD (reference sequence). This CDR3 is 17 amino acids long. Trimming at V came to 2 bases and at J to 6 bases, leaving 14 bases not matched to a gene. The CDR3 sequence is CASSEPRPGQGSSEQYF. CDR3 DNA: TGCGCCAGCAGTGAGCCACGGCCGGGACAGGGAAGTTCCGAGCAGTACTTC.

As DNA, the CDR3 is TGTGCCAGCAGTCTGTACTCTGGGGCCAACGTCCTGACTTTC. Encoded protein: CASSLYSGANVLTF. J is TRBJ2-6 and V is TRBV2; D ambiguous. The CDR3 has 14 residues. Trimming took 5 bases from V and 0 from J, leaving 5 bases between them. The germline V gene has CDR1 SNHLY and CDR2 FYNNEI.

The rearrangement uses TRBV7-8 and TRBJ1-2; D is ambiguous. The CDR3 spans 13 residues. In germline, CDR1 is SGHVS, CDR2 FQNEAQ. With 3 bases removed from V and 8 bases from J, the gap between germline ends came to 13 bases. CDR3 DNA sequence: TGTGCCAGCAGCTTGGTTCAGGTAGGAGGCTACACCTTC. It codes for CASSLVQVGGYTF. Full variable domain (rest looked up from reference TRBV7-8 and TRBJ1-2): GAGVSQSPRYKVAKRGQDVALRCDPISGHVSLFWYQQALGQGPEFLTYFQNEAQLDKSGLPSDRFFAERPEGSVSTLKIQRTQQEDSAVYLCASSLVQVGGYTFGSGTRLTVV.

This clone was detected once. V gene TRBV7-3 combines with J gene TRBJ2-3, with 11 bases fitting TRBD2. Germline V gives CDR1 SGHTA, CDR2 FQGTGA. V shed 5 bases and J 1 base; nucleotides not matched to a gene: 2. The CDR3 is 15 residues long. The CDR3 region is CASSKLAGGTDTQYF. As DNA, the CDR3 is TGTGCCAGCAGCAAACTAGCGGGAGGCACAGATACGCAGTATTTT.

This CDR3 reads CASSYKEGFYEQYF. The CDR3 DNA is TGTGCCAGCAGCTATAAGGAGGGTTTCTACGAGCAGTACTTC. The chain employs TRBV13 and TRBJ2-7; a possible D gene is TRBD2 (6 bases). The V gene lost 4 bases and the J gene lost 3 bases, with 13 bases spanning the gap. There are 14 residues in the CDR3. CDR1 PRHDT and CDR2 FYEKMQ come from the germline V gene (reference sequence). Drawing the rest from reference TRBV13 and TRBJ2-7, the complete variable domain is AAGVIQSPRHLIKEKRETATLKCYPIPRHDTVYWYQQGPGQDPQFLISFYEKMQSDKGSIPDRFSAQQFSDYHSELNMSSLELGDSALYFCASSYKEGFYEQYFGPGTRLTVT.

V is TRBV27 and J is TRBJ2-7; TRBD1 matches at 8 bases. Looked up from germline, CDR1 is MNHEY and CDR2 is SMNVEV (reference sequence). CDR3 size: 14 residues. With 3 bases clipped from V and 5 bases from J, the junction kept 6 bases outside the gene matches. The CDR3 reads CASSFRDRYHEQYF. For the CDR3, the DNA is TGTGCCAGCAGTTTCCGGGACAGGTACCACGAGCAGTACTTC.

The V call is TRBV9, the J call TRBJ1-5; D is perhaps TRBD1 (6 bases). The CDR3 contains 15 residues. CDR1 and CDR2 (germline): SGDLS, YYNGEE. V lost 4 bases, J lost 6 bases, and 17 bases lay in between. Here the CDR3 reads CASSPGGEVGQPQHF. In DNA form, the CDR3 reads TGTGCCAGCAGCCCGGGGGGCGAAGTTGGTCAGCCCCAGCATTTT.

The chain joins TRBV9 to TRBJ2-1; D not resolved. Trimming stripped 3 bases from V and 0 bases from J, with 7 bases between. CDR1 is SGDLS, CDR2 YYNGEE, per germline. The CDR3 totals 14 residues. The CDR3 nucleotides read TGTGCCAGCAGCGGGAGTATCTCCTACAATGAGCAGTTCTTC. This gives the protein CASSGSISYNEQFF. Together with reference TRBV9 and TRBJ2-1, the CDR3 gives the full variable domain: DSGVTQTPKHLITATGQRVTLRCSPRSGDLSVYWYQQSLDQGLQFLIQYYNGEERAKGNILERFSAQQFPDLHSELNLSSLELGDSALYFCASSGSISYNEQFFGPGTRLTVL.

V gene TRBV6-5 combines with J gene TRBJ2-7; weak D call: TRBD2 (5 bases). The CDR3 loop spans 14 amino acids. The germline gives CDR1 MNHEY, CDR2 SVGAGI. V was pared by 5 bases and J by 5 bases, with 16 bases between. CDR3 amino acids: CASSPGFSTDEQYF. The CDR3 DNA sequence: TGTGCCAGCAGTCCGGGATTCTCAACGGACGAGCAGTACTTC.

CDR3 nucleotides: TGCAGCGTTGTGGTACTTGAAGCTTTCTTT. Amino acid sequence: CSVVVLEAFF. V is TRBV29-1 and J is TRBJ1-1; D unclear. The germline V gene has CDR1 SQVTM and CDR2 ANQGSEA. The V gene lost 4 bases and the J gene lost 7 bases, with 7 bases spanning the gap. This CDR3 contains 10 residues.

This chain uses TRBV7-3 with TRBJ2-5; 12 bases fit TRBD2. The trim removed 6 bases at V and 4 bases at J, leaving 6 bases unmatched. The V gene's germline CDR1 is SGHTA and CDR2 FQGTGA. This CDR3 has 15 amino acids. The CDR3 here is CASSPQGLAGETQYF. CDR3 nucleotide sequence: TGTGCCAGCAGTCCCCAGGGACTAGCGGGAGAGACCCAGTACTTC. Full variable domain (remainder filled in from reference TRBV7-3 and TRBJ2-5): GAGVSQTPSNKVTEKGKYVELRCDPISGHTALYWYRQSLGQGPEFLIYFQGTGAADDSGLPNDRFFAVRPEGSVSTLKIQRTERGDSAVYLCASSPQGLAGETQYFGPGTRLLVL.

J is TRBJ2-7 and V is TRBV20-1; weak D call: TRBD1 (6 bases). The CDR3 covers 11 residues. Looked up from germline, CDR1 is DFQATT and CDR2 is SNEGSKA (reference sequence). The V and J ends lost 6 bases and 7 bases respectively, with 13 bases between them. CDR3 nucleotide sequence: TGCAGTGCAAGGGGGTCCCCGGAGCAGTACTTC. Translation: CSARGSPEQYF.

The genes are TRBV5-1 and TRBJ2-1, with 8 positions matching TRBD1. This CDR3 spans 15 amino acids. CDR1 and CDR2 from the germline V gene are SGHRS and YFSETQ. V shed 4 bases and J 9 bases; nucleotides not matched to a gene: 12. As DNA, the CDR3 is TGCGCCAGCAGCAACGGACAGGGTCAATGGATTGAGCAGTTCTTC. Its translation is CASSNGQGQWIEQFF.

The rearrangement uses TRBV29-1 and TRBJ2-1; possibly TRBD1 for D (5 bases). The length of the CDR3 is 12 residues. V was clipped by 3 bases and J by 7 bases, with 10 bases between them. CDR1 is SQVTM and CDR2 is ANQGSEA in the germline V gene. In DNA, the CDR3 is TGCAGCGTTGATCAGGGTAGGAATGAGCAGTTCTTC. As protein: CSVDQGRNEQFF.